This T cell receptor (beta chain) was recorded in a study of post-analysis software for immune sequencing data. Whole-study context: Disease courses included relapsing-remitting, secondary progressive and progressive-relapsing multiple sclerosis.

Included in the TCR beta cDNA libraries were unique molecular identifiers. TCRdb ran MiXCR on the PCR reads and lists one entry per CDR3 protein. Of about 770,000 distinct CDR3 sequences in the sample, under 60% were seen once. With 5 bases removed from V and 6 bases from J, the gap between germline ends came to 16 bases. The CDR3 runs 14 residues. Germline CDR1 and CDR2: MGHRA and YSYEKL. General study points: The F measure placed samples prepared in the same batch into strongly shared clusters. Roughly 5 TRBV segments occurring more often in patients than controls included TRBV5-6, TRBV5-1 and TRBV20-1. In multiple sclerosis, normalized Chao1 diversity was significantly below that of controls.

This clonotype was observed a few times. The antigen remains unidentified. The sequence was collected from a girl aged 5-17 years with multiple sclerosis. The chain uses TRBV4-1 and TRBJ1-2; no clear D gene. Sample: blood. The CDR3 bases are TGCGCCAGCAGCGTCGTCGGAGGGTTCGATGGCTACACCTTC. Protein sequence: CASSVVGGFDGYTF.